The 17 T cell receptor beta chains listed next were all sequenced from one sample in a study of cytomegalovirus exposure and HLA in healthy donors. The PCR used 60 Vbeta and 13 Jbeta primers. Clones were sequenced by immunoSEQ multiplex PCR, and TCRdb holds only the in-frame ones, with some missing. The sample lists about 190,000 clones, over 75% seen once, with roughly 10% in the top ten. Sequencing input: PBMCs. The receptors were gathered from a woman between 45 and 65 years old in good health and CMV-seropositive.

The chain employs TRBV5-6 and TRBJ1-6; 7 nucleotides align to TRBD1. Germline CDR1 and CDR2: SGHDT and YYEEEE. The CDR3 consists of 15 residues. V was pared by 2 bases and J by 7 bases, with 6 bases of the junction left unmatched. The CDR3 spells CASSLGGAGNSPLHF. CDR3 sequence (DNA): TGTGCCAGCAGCTTAGGGGGCGCGGGGAATTCACCCCTCCACTTT.

The chain uses TRBV6-1 and TRBJ1-1, with 9 bases that match TRBD1. This CDR3 is 13 amino acids long. Germline V gene data show CDR1 as MNHNS and CDR2 as SASEGT. Trimming at V came to 7 bases and at J to 3 bases, leaving 3 bases not matched to a gene. CDR3 amino acids: CASKRTGDTEAFF. CDR3 bases: TGTGCCAGCAAGAGGACAGGGGACACTGAAGCTTTCTTT.

V is TRBV18 and J is TRBJ2-3; 16 bases match TRBD2. Losses at the gene ends were 5 bases for V and 0 bases for J; bases not matched to a gene: 8. Per the germline V gene, CDR1 is KGHSH and CDR2 is LQKENI. This CDR3 comprises 19 residues. CDR3 nucleotides: TGTGCCAGCTCATCTCCGGGACTAGCGGGGGGGCGCAGCACAGATACGCAGTATTTT. It yields the protein CASSSPGLAGGRSTDTQYF.

This rearrangement joins TRBV13 to TRBJ1-5; 9 bases match TRBD1. Germline CDR1 and CDR2: PRHDT and FYEKMQ (reference sequence). The junction had 4 bases not matched to a gene; V was cut back by 0 bases and J by 7 bases. The CDR3 length is 15 residues. The CDR3 region is CASSLGGQGGQPQHF. CDR3 sequence (DNA): TGTGCCAGCAGCTTAGGGGGACAGGGTGGCCAGCCCCAGCATTTT.

The sample holds one count of this clone. The chain couples TRBV19 to TRBJ1-5; D might be TRBD1 (5 bases). Germline CDR1 is LNHDA and CDR2 is SQIVND (reference sequence). The length of the CDR3 is 17 residues. With 1 base removed from V and 2 bases from J, the gap between germline ends came to 15 bases. The CDR3 here is CASSIGLGGDGNQPQHF. The CDR3 region has the DNA TGTGCCAGTAGTATAGGGTTGGGGGGGGACGGCAATCAGCCCCAGCATTTT.

This sequence joins TRBV5-1 and TRBJ2-7; 8 bases are shared with TRBD1. The V segment lost 4 bases and the J segment 4 bases; nucleotides outside the gene matches: 10. This CDR3 is built from 15 residues. The germline V gene has CDR1 SGHRS and CDR2 YFSETQ. Written as DNA, the CDR3 is TGCGCCAGCAGCACCGGGACAGGTGGGAGATACGAGCAGTACTTC. Protein sequence: CASSTGTGGRYEQYF.

The V and J genes are TRBV9 and TRBJ2-5; D remains unclear. V lost 0 bases, J lost 1 base, and 10 bases lay in between. CDR1 and CDR2 (germline): SGDLS, YYNGEE. This CDR3 is built from 15 residues. The CDR3 spells CASSVEPLLQETQYF. CDR3 nucleotides: TGTGCCAGCAGCGTAGAGCCCCTACTCCAAGAGACCCAGTACTTC.

In its sample, this clone was seen a few times. The rearrangement joins TRBV6-5 to TRBJ1-2; possible D gene TRBD1, 5 bases. CDR1 and CDR2 from the germline V gene are MNHEY and SVGAGI. V shed 3 bases and J shed 4 bases, with 15 bases lying between them. This CDR3 has 15 residues. CDR3 residues: CASSYGAGWAYGYTF. CDR3 DNA sequence: TGTGCCAGCAGTTATGGCGCAGGGTGGGCCTATGGCTACACCTTC.

The V and J genes are TRBV12-5 and TRBJ1-1, with D unclear. This CDR3 has 14 amino acids. V shed 5 bases and J shed 0 bases, with 10 bases lying between them. Germline assignment: CDR1 LGHNT and CDR2 FRNRAP. CDR3 region: CASGRRGLNTEAFF. The CDR3 coding sequence is TGTGCTAGTGGTCGCAGAGGATTGAACACTGAAGCTTTCTTT.

The CDR3 sequence is CASSMTGGGKRTEAFF. Here the CDR3 DNA reads TGCGCCAGCAGCATGACGGGCGGGGGGAAGAGGACTGAAGCTTTCTTT. This rearrangement joins TRBV4-1 to TRBJ1-1; possible D gene TRBD1, 5 bases. This CDR3 is 16 amino acids long. Trimming removed 5 bases at V and 5 bases at J, with 21 bases between. Germline lookup yields CDR1 MGHRA and CDR2 YSYEKL.

Concerning this clone: The same CDR3 can be traced to other DNA sequences in this sample. The rearrangement joins TRBV6-5 to TRBJ2-7; no clear D gene. This CDR3 has 13 residues. V was cut by 3 bases and J by 1 base, with 7 bases left in between. Germline CDR1 and CDR2: MNHEY and SVGAGI. CDR3 loop: CASSYGGSYEQYF. Written as DNA, the CDR3 is TGTGCCAGCAGTTATGGCGGATCCTACGAGCAGTACTTC.

This clone was seen a handful of times. The chain is built from TRBV7-9 and TRBJ2-1, with D perhaps matching TRBD1 (6 bases). This CDR3 region has 14 residues. Trimming removed 4 bases from V and 4 bases from J, with 11 bases in between. Germline V gives CDR1 SEHNR, CDR2 FQNEAQ (reference sequence). CDR3 in DNA: TGTGCCAGCAGCTCGCGCCAGGGGTACAATGAGCAGTTCTTC. Amino acids: CASSSRQGYNEQFF.

The V and J genes are TRBV5-1 and TRBJ1-4; weak D call: TRBD1 (5 bases). V was cut by 3 bases and J by 3 bases, with 12 bases left in between. CDR1 and CDR2 (germline): SGHRS, YFSETQ. The CDR3 runs to 15 residues. The CDR3 bases are TGCGCCAGCAGCTCCAGGGAAAGGGCTAATGAAAAACTGTTTTTT. It yields the protein CASSSRERANEKLFF. Variable domain in full (rest from reference TRBV5-1 and TRBJ1-4): KAGVTQTPRYLIKTRGQQVTLSCSPISGHRSVSWYQQTPGQGLQFLFEYFSETQRNKGNFPGRFSGRQFSNSRSEMNVSTLELGDSALYLCASSSRERANEKLFFGSGTQLSVL.

This sequence joins TRBV25-1 and TRBJ2-5; 10 bases fit TRBD1. CDR1 and CDR2 (germline): MGHDK, SYGVNS. This CDR3 region has 15 residues. The trim removed 1 base at V and 1 base at J, leaving 0 bases unmatched. The chain's CDR3 is CASSEWTGGQETQYF. The CDR3 DNA reads TGTGCCAGCAGTGAATGGACAGGGGGCCAAGAGACCCAGTACTTC.

The CDR3 region has the DNA TGTGCCAGCAGTCCAAGGACAGGGGAACCGTACGAGCAGTACTTC. This sequence encodes CASSPRTGEPYEQYF. The V and J genes are TRBV27 and TRBJ2-7; TRBD1 aligns across 9 bases. After removal of 5 bases from V and 4 bases from J, the junction contained 9 bases not matched to a gene. From germline, CDR1 is MNHEY and CDR2 SMNVEV (reference sequence). CDR3 size: 15 residues.

In nucleotides, the CDR3 is TGCGCCAGCAGGACACAGAGCTCTGGAAACACCATATATTTT. This sequence encodes CASRTQSSGNTIYF. The rearrangement joins TRBV5-1 to TRBJ1-3; D gene uncertain. This CDR3 has 14 amino acids. The germline CDR1 and CDR2 sequences are SGHRS and YFSETQ. V lost 5 bases to trimming and J lost 0 bases, with 9 bases between them.

V is TRBV29-1 and J is TRBJ2-5; weak D call: TRBD1 (6 bases). V lost 4 bases and J 5 bases, leaving 11 bases between the germline ends. CDR1 is SQVTM, CDR2 ANQGSEA, per germline. The CDR3 consists of 12 residues. In DNA, the CDR3 is TGCAGCGTTGGTCAGGGGCGGGAGACCCAGTACTTC. Translated, it gives CSVGQGRETQYF.